This passage covers 20 T cell receptor beta chains from one sample sequenced in a study of cytomegalovirus exposure and HLA in healthy donors. The PCR ran on 60 Vbeta and 13 Jbeta primers. The table came from immunoSEQ multiplex PCR; TCRdb's copy has only in-frame clones and leaves some out. Among under 200,000 clones listed, roughly 78% were seen once. Sequencing input: PBMCs. The origin of the receptors is a middle-aged woman in good health and CMV-seronegative.

V gene TRBV28 combines with J gene TRBJ2-5; weak D call: TRBD2 (5 bases). TRBJ2-7 explains the end of the DNA better; the J call may be wrong. Germline V lookup: CDR1 MDHEN, CDR2 SYDVKM. This CDR3 comprises 13 residues. CDR3 nucleotide sequence: TGTGCCAGCAGTTTAAGCGGCACCTACGAGCAGTACTTC. Translation: CASSLSGTYEQYF.

The rearrangement uses TRBV4-2 and TRBJ2-5; the match to TRBD1 covers 9 bases. With the DNA end fitting TRBJ2-7 better, the J assignment may be wrong. This CDR3 has 16 residues. CDR1 is LGHNA, CDR2 YNFKEQ, per germline. The CDR3 DNA reads TGTGCCAGCAGCCAAGCCGGCGGGACAGGGACCTACGAGCAGTACTTC. Translating gives CASSQAGGTGTYEQYF.

This chain connects TRBV9 to TRBJ2-2; 8 bases align to TRBD1. V lost 4 bases, J lost 2 bases, and 7 bases stayed unmatched. The CDR3 is 16 amino acids. In germline, CDR1 is SGDLS, CDR2 YYNGEE. The CDR3 DNA is TGTGCCAGCAGCTTCCGGGACAGGAGAAACACCGGGGAGCTGTTTTTT. Residues: CASSFRDRRNTGELFF. Drawing the rest from reference TRBV9 and TRBJ2-2, the complete variable domain is DSGVTQTPKHLITATGQRVTLRCSPRSGDLSVYWYQQSLDQGLQFLIQYYNGEERAKGNILERFSAQQFPDLHSELNLSSLELGDSALYFCASSFRDRRNTGELFFGEGSRLTVL.

The DNA for the CDR3 is TGTGCCAGCAGCTTGAATCGGGGGGGCTTGGGAGAGACCCAGTACTTC. Translating it yields CASSLNRGGLGETQYF. The chain combines TRBV5-4 with TRBJ2-5, with 8 nucleotides matching TRBD2. The ends lost 1 base at V and 4 bases at J; junction bases unmatched: 9. Germline V gene lookup returns CDR1 SGHNT and CDR2 YYREEE (reference sequence). This CDR3 contains 16 residues.

This clone appeared once. This chain links TRBV9 with TRBJ1-2; 8 nucleotides line up with TRBD1. The length of the CDR3 is 16 residues. CDR1 and CDR2 from the germline V gene are SGDLS and YYNGEE. With 0 bases clipped from V and 4 bases from J, the junction kept 8 bases outside the gene matches. The CDR3 spells CASSVAPGTGTYGYTF. The CDR3 DNA follows: TGTGCCAGCAGCGTAGCCCCCGGGACAGGAACCTATGGCTACACCTTC.

The chain carries TRBV5-1 and TRBJ2-6; tentative D call: TRBD2 (6 bases). From germline, CDR1 is SGHRS and CDR2 YFSETQ. V dropped 3 bases and J dropped 2 bases, with 12 bases sitting between them. The CDR3 sequence is 16 residues long. CDR3 residues: CASSSGLTAGANVLTF. As DNA, the CDR3 is TGCGCCAGCAGCTCGGGACTTACGGCTGGGGCCAACGTCCTGACTTTC.

The chain combines TRBV7-9 with TRBJ2-5; 10 nucleotides align to TRBD1. The germline V gene has CDR1 SEHNR and CDR2 FQNEAQ (reference sequence). V shed 4 bases, J shed 5 bases, and the junction held 7 bases outside the gene matches. CDR3 length equals 15 residues. CDR3 protein: CASSSGQGGWETQYF. CDR3 nucleotides: TGTGCCAGCAGCTCAGGACAGGGGGGTTGGGAGACCCAGTACTTC. Full variable domain (remainder filled in from reference TRBV7-9 and TRBJ2-5): DTGVSQNPRHKITKRGQNVTFRCDPISEHNRLYWYRQTLGQGPEFLTYFQNEAQLEKSRLLSDRFSAERPKGSFSTLEIQRTEQGDSAMYLCASSSGQGGWETQYFGPGTRLLVL.

The chain uses TRBV15 and TRBJ2-7; TRBD2 agrees at 9 bases. V lost 7 bases to trimming and J lost 5 bases; unmatched junction nucleotides: 9. Germline CDR1 reads LNHNV; CDR2 reads YYDKDF (reference sequence). This CDR3 spans 14 amino acids. The CDR3 DNA sequence: TGTGCCACCACCCCGGGACTAGCCAACCACGAGCAGTACTTC. It encodes CATTPGLANHEQYF.

The J gene is TRBJ1-1, the V gene TRBV6-1; TRBD1 might be the D (5 bases). The germline CDR1 and CDR2 sequences are MNHNS and SASEGT. The CDR3 runs 14 residues. The V end was cut by 2 bases, the J end by 2 bases, with 9 bases between. CDR3 sequence reads: CASSEPGSNTEAFF. The CDR3 DNA sequence: TGTGCCAGCAGTGAACCAGGGTCCAACACTGAAGCTTTCTTT.

This clone has just one count. J is TRBJ2-4 and V is TRBV15; the D gene is possibly TRBD2 (6 bases). Germline-derived CDR1 and CDR2 are LNHNV and YYDKDF (reference sequence). Trimming stripped 3 bases from V and 1 base from J, with 7 bases between. The length of the CDR3 is 14 residues. The CDR3 reads CATSREGAKNIQYF. The DNA of the CDR3 is TGTGCCACCAGCAGGGAGGGGGCCAAAAACATTCAGTACTTC. Complete variable domain (other parts from reference TRBV15 and TRBJ2-4): DAMVIQNPRYQVTQFGKPVTLSCSQTLNHNVMYWYQQKSSQAPKLLFHYYDKDFNNEADTPDNFQSRRPNTSFCFLDIRSPGLGDTAMYLCATSREGAKNIQYFGAGTRLSVL.

The J gene is TRBJ1-5, the V gene TRBV5-1, with TRBD1 identical over 8 bases. Germline trimming cut 4 bases from V and 4 bases from J; bases unmatched to any gene: 4. Germline assignment: CDR1 SGHRS and CDR2 YFSETQ. The CDR3 consists of 14 residues. The CDR3 region has the DNA TGCGCCAGCAGCCCAGGGGGCGTGAATCAGCCCCAGCATTTT. It is translated as CASSPGGVNQPQHF.

The chain combines TRBV5-1 with TRBJ2-1; 8 nucleotides align to TRBD2. This CDR3 has 15 residues. Per the germline V gene, CDR1 is SGHRS and CDR2 is YFSETQ. V lost 0 bases to trimming and J lost 5 bases; unmatched junction nucleotides: 4. Here the CDR3 DNA reads TGCGCCAGCAGCTTGGTACTAGCGGCCCACAATGAGCAGTTCTTC. It specifies CASSLVLAAHNEQFF.

The rearrangement uses TRBV19 and TRBJ1-1, with a weak D call TRBD1 (6 bases). The CDR3 runs to 14 residues. The germline V gene has CDR1 LNHDA and CDR2 SQIVND (reference sequence). Trimming took off 9 bases at V and 7 bases at J, with 21 bases between the two ends. CDR3 DNA sequence: TGTGCCAGCGTTTCTACTTTACAGGGAATTGAAGCTTTCTTT. Amino acid sequence: CASVSTLQGIEAFF.

The rearrangement uses TRBV2 and TRBJ1-5; D uncertain. The length of the CDR3 is 15 residues. Per germline, CDR1 SNHLY and CDR2 FYNNEI. Trimming cost V 9 bases and J 3 bases, with 18 bases left between them. In DNA form, the CDR3 reads TGTGCCAGTGCGTTGGAGAAGTCCATCAATCAGCCCCAGCATTTT. Its protein product is CASALEKSINQPQHF.

This chain connects TRBV7-9 to TRBJ1-1; no reliable D call. Germline CDR1 SEHNR, CDR2 FQNEAQ (reference sequence). Trimming cost V 6 bases and J 3 bases, with 17 bases left between them. The CDR3 length is 15 residues. CDR3 amino acids: CASRLAAGRDTEAFF. As DNA, the CDR3 is TGTGCCAGCAGGCTCGCAGCGGGGAGGGACACTGAAGCTTTCTTT.

The V call is TRBV6-1, the J call TRBJ2-2; D might be TRBD1 (5 bases). The ends were cut back, 4 bases at V and 4 bases at J, with 10 bases in the middle. The CDR3 runs 14 residues. The germline gives CDR1 MNHNS, CDR2 SASEGT. The CDR3 here is CASSVGRATGELFF. In DNA form, the CDR3 reads TGTGCCAGCAGTGTGGGCAGGGCCACCGGGGAGCTGTTTTTT.

A note on this clone: The junction shows a germline mismatch at one end, possibly a read error. This CDR3 is CASSLDGVGTDTQCF. The CDR3 nucleotides are TGTGCCAGCAGCTTAGACGGGGTTGGCACAGATACGCAGTGTTTT. The rearrangement joins TRBV7-9 to TRBJ2-3; D perhaps matches TRBD2 (5 bases). The CDR3 length is 15 residues. Germline-derived CDR1 and CDR2 are SEHNR and FQNEAQ (reference sequence).

The CDR3 here is CASSHSPEGYEQYF. In nucleotides, the CDR3 is TGTGCCAGCAGCCATTCCCCGGAGGGCTACGAGCAGTACTTC. This chain links TRBV9 with TRBJ2-7; possibly TRBD2 for D (6 bases). Trimming took 4 bases from V and 3 from J, leaving 14 bases between them. In germline, CDR1 is SGDLS, CDR2 YYNGEE. CDR3 length: 14 residues. Full variable domain (remainder filled in from reference TRBV9 and TRBJ2-7): DSGVTQTPKHLITATGQRVTLRCSPRSGDLSVYWYQQSLDQGLQFLIQYYNGEERAKGNILERFSAQQFPDLHSELNLSSLELGDSALYFCASSHSPEGYEQYFGPGTRLTVT.

This clone was seen a handful of times. J is TRBJ2-5 and V is TRBV9; possibly TRBD2 for D (5 bases). In germline, CDR1 is SGDLS, CDR2 YYNGEE. Trimming cost V 5 bases and J 10 bases, with 12 bases left between them. The CDR3 spans 11 residues. CDR3 in amino acids: CASSDGEYQYF. In DNA, the CDR3 is TGTGCCAGCAGTGACGGGGAGTACCAGTACTTC.

The chain employs TRBV4-1 and TRBJ1-2, with TRBD1 identical over 7 bases. V dropped 3 bases and J dropped 7; count of bases not matched to a gene: 11. This CDR3 contains 15 residues. Germline lookup yields CDR1 MGHRA and CDR2 YSYEKL. The CDR3 protein is CASSQGDRSRAGYTF. The CDR3 bases are TGCGCCAGCAGCCAGGGGGACAGATCCCGGGCTGGCTACACCTTC.